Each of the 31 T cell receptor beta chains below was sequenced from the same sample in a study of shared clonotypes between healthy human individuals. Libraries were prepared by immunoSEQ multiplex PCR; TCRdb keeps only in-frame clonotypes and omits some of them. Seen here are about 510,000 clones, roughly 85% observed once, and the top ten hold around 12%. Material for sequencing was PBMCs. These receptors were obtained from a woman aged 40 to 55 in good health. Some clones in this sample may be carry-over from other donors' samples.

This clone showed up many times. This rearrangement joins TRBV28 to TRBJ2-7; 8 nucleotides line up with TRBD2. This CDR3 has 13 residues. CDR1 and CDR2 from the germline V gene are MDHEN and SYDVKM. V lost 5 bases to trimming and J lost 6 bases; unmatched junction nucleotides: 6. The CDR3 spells CASSSGSLGEQYF. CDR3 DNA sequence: TGTGCCAGCAGTAGCGGGAGTCTGGGCGAGCAGTACTTC.

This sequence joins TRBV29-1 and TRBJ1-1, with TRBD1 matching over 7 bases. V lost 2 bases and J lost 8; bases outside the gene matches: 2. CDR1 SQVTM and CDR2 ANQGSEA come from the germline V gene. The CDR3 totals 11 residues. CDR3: CSVEQGGEAFF. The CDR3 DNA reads TGCAGCGTTGAACAGGGGGGCGAAGCTTTCTTT. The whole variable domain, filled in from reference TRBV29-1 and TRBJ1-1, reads SAVISQKPSRDICQRGTSLTIQCQVDSQVTMMFWYRQQPGQSLTLIATANQGSEATYESGFVIDKFPISRPNLTFSTLTVSNMSPEDSSIYLCSVEQGGEAFFGQGTRLTVV.

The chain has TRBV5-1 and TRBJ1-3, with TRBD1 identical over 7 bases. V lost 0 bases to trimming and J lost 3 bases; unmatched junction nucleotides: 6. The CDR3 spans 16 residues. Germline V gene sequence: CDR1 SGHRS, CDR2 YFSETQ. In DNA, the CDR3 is TGCGCCAGCAGCTTGGAAAGGGGGCCCGGTGGAAACACCATATATTTT. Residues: CASSLERGPGGNTIYF.

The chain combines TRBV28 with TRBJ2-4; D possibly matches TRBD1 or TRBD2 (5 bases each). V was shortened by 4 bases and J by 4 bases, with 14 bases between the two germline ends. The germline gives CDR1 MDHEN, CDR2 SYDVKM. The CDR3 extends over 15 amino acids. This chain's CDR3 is CASSWAPGPKNIQYF. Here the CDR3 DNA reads TGTGCCAGCAGTTGGGCCCCGGGACCTAAAAACATTCAGTACTTC.

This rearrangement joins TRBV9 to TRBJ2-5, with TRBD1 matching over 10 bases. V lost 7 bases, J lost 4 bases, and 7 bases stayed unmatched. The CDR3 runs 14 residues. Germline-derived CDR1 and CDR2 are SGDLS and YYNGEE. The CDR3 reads CASPTTGGGETQYF. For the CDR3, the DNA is TGTGCCAGCCCCACGACAGGGGGCGGAGAGACCCAGTACTTC.

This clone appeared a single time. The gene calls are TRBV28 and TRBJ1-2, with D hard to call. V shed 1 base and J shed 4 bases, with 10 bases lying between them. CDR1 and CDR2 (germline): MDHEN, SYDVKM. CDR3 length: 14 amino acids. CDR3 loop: CASSLSLGSYGYTF. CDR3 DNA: TGTGCCAGCAGTTTATCCCTCGGGAGCTATGGCTACACCTTC.

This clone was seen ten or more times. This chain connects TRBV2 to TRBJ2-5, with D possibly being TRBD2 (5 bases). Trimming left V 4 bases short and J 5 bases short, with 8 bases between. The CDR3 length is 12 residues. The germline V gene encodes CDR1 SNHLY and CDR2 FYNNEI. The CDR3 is CASSGEIETQYF. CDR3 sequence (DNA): TGTGCCAGCAGTGGGGAGATTGAGACCCAGTACTTC.

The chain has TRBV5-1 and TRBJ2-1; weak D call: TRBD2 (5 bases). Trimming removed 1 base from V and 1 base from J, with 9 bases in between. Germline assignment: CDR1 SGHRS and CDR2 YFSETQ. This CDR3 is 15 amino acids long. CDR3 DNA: TGCGCCAGCAGCTTGCGCCGGGGATCCTACAATGAGCAGTTCTTC. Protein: CASSLRRGSYNEQFF.

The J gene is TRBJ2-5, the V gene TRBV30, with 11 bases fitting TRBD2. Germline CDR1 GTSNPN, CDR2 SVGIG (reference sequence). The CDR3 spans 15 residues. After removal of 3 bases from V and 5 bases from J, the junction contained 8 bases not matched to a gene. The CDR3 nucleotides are TGTGCCTGGAGCCAGTCTAGCGGGAGGATGGAGACCCAGTACTTC. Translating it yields CAWSQSSGRMETQYF.

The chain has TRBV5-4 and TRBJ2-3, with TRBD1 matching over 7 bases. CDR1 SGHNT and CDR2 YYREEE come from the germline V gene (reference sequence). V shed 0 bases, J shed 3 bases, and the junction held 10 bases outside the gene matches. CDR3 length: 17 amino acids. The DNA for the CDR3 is TGTGCCAGCAGCTTGGACGGGGTTGGGGACAGAACAGATACGCAGTATTTT. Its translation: CASSLDGVGDRTDTQYF.

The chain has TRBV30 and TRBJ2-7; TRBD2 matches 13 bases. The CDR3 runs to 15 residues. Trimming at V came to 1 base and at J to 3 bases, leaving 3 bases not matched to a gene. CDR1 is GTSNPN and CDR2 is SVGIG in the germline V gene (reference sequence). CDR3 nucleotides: TGTGCCTGGAGTGGGACTAGCGGGAGTCGCTACGAGCAGTACTTC. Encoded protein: CAWSGTSGSRYEQYF.

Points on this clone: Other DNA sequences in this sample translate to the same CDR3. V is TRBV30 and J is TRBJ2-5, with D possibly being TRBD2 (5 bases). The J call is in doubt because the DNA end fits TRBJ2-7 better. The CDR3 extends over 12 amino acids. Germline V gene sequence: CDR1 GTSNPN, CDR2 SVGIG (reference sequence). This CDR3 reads CAWAGGNYEQYF. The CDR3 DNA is TGTGCCTGGGCCGGAGGAAACTACGAGCAGTACTTC.

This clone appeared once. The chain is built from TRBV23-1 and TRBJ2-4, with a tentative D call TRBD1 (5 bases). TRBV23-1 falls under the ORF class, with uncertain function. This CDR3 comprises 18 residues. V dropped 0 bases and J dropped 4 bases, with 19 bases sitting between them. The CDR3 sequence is CASSQSGSEWGLKNIQYF. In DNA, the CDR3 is TGCGCCAGCAGTCAATCAGGAAGTGAATGGGGCTTAAAAAACATTCAGTACTTC.

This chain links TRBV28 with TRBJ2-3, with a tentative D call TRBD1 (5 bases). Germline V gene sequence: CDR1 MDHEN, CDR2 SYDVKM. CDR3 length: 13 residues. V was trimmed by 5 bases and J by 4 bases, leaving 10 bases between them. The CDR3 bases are TGTGCCAGCAGTATAGGGGTTCCAGATACGCAGTATTTT. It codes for CASSIGVPDTQYF. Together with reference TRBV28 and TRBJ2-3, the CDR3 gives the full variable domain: DVKVTQSSRYLVKRTGEKVFLECVQDMDHENMFWYRQDPGLGLRLIYFSYDVKMKEKGDIPEGYSVSREKKERFSLILESASTNQTSMYLCASSIGVPDTQYFGPGTRLTVL.

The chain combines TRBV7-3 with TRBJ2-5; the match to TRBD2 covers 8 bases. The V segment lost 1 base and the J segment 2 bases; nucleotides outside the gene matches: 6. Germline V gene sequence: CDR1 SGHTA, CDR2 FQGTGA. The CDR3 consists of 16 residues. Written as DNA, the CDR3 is TGTGCCAGCAGCTTAAATCCGCTAGCGGGTCAAGAGACCCAGTACTTC. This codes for CASSLNPLAGQETQYF.

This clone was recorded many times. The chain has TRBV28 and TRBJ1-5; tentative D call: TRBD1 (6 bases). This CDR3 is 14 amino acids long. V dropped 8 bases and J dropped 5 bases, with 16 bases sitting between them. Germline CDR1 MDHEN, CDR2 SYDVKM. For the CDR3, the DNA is TGTGCCAGCCTCCTCCGGGGGCGGGATCAGCCCCAGCATTTT. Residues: CASLLRGRDQPQHF.

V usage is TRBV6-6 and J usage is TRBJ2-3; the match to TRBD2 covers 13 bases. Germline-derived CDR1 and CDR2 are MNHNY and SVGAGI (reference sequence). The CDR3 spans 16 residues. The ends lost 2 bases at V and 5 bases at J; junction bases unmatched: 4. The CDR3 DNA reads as TGTGCCAGCAGTTACGAACTAGCGGGAGGGCAAGATACGCAGTATTTT. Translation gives CASSYELAGGQDTQYF.

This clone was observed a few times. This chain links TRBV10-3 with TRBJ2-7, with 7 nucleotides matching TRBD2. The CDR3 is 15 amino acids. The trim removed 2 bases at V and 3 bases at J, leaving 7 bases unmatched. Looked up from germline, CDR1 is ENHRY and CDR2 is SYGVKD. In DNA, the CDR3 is TGTGCCATCAGTGAGATTAGGGGCGGGGGCTACGAGCAGTACTTC. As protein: CAISEIRGGGYEQYF.

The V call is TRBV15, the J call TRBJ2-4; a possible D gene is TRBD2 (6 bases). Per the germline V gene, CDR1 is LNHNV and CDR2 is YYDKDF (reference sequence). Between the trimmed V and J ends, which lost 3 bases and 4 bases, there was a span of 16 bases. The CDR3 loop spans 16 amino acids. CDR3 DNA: TGTGCCACCAGCAGTCCCGGGAGAGGGTTAAAAAACATTCAGTACTTC. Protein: CATSSPGRGLKNIQYF.

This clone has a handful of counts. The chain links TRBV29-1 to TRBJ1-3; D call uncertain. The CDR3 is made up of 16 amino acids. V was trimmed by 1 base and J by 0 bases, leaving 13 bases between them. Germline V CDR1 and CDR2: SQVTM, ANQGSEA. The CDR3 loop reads CSVEGGWGNSGNTIYF. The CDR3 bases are TGCAGCGTTGAAGGAGGGTGGGGAAACTCTGGAAACACCATATATTTT.

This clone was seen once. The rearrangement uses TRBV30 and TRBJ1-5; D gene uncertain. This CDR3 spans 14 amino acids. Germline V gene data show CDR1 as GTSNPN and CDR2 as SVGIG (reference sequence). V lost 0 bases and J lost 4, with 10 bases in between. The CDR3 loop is CAWSVGLGNQPQHF. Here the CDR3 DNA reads TGTGCCTGGAGTGTAGGTCTGGGAAATCAGCCCCAGCATTTT.

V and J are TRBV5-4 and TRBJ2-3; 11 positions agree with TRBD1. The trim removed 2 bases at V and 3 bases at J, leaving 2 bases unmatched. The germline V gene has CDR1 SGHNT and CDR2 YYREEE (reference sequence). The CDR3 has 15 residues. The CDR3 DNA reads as TGTGCCAGCAGCTTCGGGACAGGGGGAACAGATACGCAGTATTTT. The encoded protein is CASSFGTGGTDTQYF. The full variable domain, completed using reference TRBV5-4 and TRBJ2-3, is ETGVTQSPTHLIKTRGQQVTLRCSSQSGHNTVSWYQQALGQGPQFIFQYYREEENGRGNFPPRFSGLQFPNYSSELNVNALELDDSALYLCASSFGTGGTDTQYFGPGTRLTVL.

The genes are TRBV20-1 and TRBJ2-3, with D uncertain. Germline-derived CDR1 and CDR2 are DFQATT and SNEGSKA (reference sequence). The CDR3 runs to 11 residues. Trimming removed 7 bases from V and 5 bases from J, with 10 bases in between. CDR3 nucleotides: TGCAGTGTTTCCCGCAGAGATACGCAGTATTTT. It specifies CSVSRRDTQYF.

The CDR3 DNA reads TGTGCCAGCAGCTTAGCCCGTTGGGCTAGCGGGAGGGCATTTGAGACCCAGTACTTC. It codes for CASSLARWASGRAFETQYF. The chain links TRBV7-2 to TRBJ2-5; 12 nucleotides align to TRBD2. This CDR3 contains 19 residues. Germline assignment: CDR1 SGHTA and CDR2 FQGNSA. V lost 0 bases and J lost 5; bases outside the gene matches: 13.

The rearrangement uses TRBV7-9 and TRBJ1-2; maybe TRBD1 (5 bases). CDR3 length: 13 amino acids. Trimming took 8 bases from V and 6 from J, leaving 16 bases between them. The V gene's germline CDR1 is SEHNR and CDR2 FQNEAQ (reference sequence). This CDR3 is CASGSTGVDGYTF. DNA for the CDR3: TGTGCCAGCGGATCAACGGGGGTAGATGGCTACACCTTC.

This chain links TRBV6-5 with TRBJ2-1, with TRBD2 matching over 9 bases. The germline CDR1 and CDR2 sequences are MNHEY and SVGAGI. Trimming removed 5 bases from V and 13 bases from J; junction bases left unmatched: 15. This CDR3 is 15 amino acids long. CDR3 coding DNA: TGTGCCAGCAGTCCACCTCCGGGGCGGGAGGGCCTTCAGTTCTTC. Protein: CASSPPPGREGLQFF.

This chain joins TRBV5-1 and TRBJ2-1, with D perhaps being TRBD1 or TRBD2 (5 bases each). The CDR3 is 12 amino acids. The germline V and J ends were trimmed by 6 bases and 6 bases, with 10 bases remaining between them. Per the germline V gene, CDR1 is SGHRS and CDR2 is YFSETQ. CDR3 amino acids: CASTTGGNEQFF. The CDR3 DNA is TGCGCCAGCACAACTGGGGGCAATGAGCAGTTCTTC.

CDR3 DNA sequence: TGTGCCAGCTCACCACTTGCCGGGAAGGCTGGGGCCAACGTCCTGACTTTC. The encoded protein is CASSPLAGKAGANVLTF. The chain links TRBV18 to TRBJ2-6; perhaps TRBD2 as D (5 bases). Germline V lookup: CDR1 KGHSH, CDR2 LQKENI. This CDR3 spans 17 amino acids. V lost 1 base and J lost 2, with 12 bases in between.

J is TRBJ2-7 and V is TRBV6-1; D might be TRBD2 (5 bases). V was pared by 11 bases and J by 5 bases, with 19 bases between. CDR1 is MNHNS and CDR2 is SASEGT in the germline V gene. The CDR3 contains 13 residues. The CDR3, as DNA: TGTGCCTCCCTCCCCCCGGGGTACAACGAGCAGTACTTC. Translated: CASLPPGYNEQYF.

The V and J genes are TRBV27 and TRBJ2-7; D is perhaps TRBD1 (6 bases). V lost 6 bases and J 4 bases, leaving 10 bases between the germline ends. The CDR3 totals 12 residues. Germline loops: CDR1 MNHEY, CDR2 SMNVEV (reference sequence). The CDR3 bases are TGTGCCAGCAGAACAGGGTCGTACGAGCAGTACTTC. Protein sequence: CASRTGSYEQYF.

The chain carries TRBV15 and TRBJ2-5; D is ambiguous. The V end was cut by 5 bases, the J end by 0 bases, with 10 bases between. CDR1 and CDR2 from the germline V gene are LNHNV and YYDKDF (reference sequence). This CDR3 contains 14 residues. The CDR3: CATSPPEDQETQYF. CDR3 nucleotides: TGTGCCACCAGCCCCCCAGAGGACCAAGAGACCCAGTACTTC.